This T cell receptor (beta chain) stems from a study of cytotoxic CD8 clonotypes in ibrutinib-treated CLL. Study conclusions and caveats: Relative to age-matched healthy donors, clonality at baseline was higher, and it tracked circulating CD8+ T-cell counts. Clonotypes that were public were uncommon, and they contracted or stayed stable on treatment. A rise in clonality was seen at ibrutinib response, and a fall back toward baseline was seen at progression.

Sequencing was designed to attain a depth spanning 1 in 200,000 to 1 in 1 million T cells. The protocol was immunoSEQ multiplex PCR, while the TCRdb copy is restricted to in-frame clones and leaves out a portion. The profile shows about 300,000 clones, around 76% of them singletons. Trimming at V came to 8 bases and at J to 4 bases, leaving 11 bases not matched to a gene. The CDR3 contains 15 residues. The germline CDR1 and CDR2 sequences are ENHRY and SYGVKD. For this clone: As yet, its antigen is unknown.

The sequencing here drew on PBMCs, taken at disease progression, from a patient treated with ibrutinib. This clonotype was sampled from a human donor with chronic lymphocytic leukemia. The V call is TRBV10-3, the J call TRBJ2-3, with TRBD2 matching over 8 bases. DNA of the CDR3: TGTGCCATCGGCCAGGGACTAGTCGGGCCAGATACGCAGTATTTT. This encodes CAIGQGLVGPDTQYF.